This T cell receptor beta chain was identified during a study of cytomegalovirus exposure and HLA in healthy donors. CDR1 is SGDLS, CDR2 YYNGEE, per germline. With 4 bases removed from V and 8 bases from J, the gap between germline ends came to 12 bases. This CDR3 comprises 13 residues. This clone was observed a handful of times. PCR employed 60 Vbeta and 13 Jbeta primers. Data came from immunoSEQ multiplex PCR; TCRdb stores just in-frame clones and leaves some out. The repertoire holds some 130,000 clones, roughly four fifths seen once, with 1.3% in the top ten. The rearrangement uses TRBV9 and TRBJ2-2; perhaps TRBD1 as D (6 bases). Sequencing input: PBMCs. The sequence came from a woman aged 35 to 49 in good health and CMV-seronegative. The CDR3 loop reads CASSTTGYGELFF. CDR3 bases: TGTGCCAGCAGCACAACAGGGTATGGGGAGCTGTTTTTT.